Given below is one T cell receptor beta chain in context. Its target is not known. The CDR3 is 21 residues long. Between the trimmed V and J ends, which lost 6 bases and 3 bases, there was a span of 36 bases. The germline V gene has CDR1 MDHEN and CDR2 SYDVKM. This entry comes from a study of vaccination and CD4 T cells after COVID-19. Cultured CD4+ T-cell DNA underwent Oncomine TCR Beta short-read sequencing. MiXCR was run by TCRdb on the PCR reads, yielding one entry per CDR3 protein. The sample yields around 15,000 distinct CDR3 sequences, approximately 39% seen once. As to treatment: approximately 9-day PBMC culture with coronavirus spike peptide pools or control peptides (ViraFEST assay).

The sequence was collected from a human donor who had recovered from COVID-19. This sequence joins TRBV28 and TRBJ2-7, with D possibly matching TRBD1 (6 bases). The specimen was CD4+ T cells from blood, cultured in vitro, collected before SARS-CoV-2 vaccination. The CDR3 DNA follows: TGTGCCAGCAGCTCGATAGGGACAAGCGATTTCCTGGCCGGTTGGAACTACGAGCAGTACTTC. It translates to CASSSIGTSDFLAGWNYEQYF. The variable domain in full, with the rest retrieved from reference TRBV28 and TRBJ2-7, is DVKVTQSSRYLVKRTGEKVFLECVQDMDHENMFWYRQDPGLGLRLIYFSYDVKMKEKGDIPEGYSVSREKKERFSLILESASTNQTSMYLCASSSIGTSDFLAGWNYEQYFGPGTRLTVT.